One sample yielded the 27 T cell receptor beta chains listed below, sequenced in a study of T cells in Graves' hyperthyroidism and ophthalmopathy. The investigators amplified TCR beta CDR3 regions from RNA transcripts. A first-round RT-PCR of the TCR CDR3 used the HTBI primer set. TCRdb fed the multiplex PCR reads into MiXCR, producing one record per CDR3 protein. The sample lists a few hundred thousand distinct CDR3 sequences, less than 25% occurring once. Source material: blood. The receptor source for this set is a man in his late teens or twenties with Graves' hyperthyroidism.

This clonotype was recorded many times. For the CDR3, the DNA is TGTGCCAGCAGTGAGTGGAAATCCGCCGAGGGCTACACCTTC. This encodes CASSEWKSAEGYTF. The chain links TRBV2 to TRBJ1-2, with no clear D. This CDR3 spans 14 amino acids. V gave up 3 bases and J gave up 8 bases, with 16 bases separating them. CDR1 and CDR2 from the germline V gene are SNHLY and FYNNEI.

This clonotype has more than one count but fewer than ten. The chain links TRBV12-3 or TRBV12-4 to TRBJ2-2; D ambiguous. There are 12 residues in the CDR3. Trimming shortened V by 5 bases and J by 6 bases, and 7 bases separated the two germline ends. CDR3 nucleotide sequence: TGTGCCAGCAGTCCTAAGTCCGGGGAGCTGTTTTTT. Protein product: CASSPKSGELFF.

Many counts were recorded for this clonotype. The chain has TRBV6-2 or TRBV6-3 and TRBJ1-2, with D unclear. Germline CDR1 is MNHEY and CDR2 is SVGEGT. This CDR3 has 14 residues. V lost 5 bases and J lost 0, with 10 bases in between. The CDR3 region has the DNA TGTGCCAGCAGTCCCGGGATCGCTAACTATGGCTACACCTTC. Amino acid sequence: CASSPGIANYGYTF.

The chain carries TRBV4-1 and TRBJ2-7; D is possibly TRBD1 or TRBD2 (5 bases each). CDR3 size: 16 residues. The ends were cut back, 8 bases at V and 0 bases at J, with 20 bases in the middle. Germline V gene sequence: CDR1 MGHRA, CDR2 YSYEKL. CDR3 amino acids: CASRGLGPMSSYEQYF. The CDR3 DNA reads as TGCGCCAGCCGGGGCTTGGGACCGATGAGCTCCTACGAGCAGTACTTC.

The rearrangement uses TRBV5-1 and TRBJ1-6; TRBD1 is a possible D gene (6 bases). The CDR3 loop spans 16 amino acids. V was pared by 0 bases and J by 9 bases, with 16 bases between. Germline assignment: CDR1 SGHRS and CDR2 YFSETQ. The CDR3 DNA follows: TGCGCCAGCAGCTTGGCCGGTCGGGGGCGAGGTTCACCCCTCCACTTT. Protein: CASSLAGRGRGSPLHF. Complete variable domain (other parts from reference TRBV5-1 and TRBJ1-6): KAGVTQTPRYLIKTRGQQVTLSCSPISGHRSVSWYQQTPGQGLQFLFEYFSETQRNKGNFPGRFSGRQFSNSRSEMNVSTLELGDSALYLCASSLAGRGRGSPLHFGNGTRLTVT.

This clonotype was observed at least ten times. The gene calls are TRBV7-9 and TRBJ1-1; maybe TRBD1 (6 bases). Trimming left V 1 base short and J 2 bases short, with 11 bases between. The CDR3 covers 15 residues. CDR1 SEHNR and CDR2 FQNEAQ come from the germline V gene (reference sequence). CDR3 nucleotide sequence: TGTGCCAGCAGCTTAGATGGACAGCTTAACACTGAAGCTTTCTTT. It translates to CASSLDGQLNTEAFF.

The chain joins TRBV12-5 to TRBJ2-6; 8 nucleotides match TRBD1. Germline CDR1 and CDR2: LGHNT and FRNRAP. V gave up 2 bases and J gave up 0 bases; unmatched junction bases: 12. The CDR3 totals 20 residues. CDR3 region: CASGLPKTRGRGSGANVLTF. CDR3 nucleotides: TGTGCTAGTGGTTTGCCTAAAACCAGGGGGCGCGGCTCTGGGGCCAACGTCCTGACTTTC.

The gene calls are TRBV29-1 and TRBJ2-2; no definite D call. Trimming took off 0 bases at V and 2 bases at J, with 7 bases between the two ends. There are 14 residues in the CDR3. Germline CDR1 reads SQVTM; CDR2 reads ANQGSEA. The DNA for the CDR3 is TGCAGCGTTGAAGACTTATCCAACACCGGGGAGCTGTTTTTT. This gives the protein CSVEDLSNTGELFF.

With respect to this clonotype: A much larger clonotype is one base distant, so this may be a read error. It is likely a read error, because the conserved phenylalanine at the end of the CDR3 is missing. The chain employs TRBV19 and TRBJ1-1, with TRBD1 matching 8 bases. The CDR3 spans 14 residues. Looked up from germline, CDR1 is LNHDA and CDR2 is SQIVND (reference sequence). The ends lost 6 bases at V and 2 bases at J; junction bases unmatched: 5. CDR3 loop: CASSQGQENTEAFV. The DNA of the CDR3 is TGTGCCAGTAGCCAGGGACAGGAAAACACTGAAGCTTTCGTT.

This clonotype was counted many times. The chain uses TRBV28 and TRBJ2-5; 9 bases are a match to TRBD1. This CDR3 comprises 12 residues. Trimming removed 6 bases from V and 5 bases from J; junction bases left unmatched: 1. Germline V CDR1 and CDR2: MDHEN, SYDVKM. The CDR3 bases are TGTGCCAGCAGGACAGGGGGGGAGACCCAGTACTTC. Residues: CASRTGGETQYF.

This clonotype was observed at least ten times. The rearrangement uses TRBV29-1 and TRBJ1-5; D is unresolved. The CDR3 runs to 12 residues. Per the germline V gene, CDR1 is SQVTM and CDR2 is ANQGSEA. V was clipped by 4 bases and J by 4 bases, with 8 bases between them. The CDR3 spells CSVVDGNQPQHF. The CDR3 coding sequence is TGCAGCGTTGTGGACGGGAATCAGCCCCAGCATTTT.

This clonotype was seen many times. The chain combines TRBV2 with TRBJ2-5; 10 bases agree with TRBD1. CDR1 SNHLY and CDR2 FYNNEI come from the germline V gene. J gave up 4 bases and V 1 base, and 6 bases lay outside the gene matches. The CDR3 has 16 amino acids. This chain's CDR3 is CASSEDPGTGAETQYF. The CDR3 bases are TGTGCCAGCAGTGAAGATCCCGGGACAGGGGCAGAGACCCAGTACTTC. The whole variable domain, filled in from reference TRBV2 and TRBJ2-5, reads EPEVTQTPSHQVTQMGQEVILRCVPISNHLYFYWYRQILGQKVEFLVSFYNNEISEKSEIFDDQFSVERPDGSNFTLKIRSTKLEDSAMYFCASSEDPGTGAETQYFGPGTRLLVL.

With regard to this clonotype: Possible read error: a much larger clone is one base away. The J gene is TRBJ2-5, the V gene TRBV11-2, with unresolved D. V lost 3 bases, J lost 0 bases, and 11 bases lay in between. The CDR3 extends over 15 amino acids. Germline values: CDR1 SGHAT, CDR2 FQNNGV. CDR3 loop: CASSFESGNQETQYF. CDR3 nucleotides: TGTGCCAGCAGCTTTGAATCTGGGAACCAAGAGACCCAGTACTTC.

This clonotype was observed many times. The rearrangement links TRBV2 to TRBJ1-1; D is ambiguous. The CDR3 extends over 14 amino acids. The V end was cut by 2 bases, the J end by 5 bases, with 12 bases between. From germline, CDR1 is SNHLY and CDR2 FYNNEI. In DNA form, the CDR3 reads TGTGCCAGCAGTGAACGAGGGTTTGATACTGAAGCTTTCTTT. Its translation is CASSERGFDTEAFF. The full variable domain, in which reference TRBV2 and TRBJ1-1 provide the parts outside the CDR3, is EPEVTQTPSHQVTQMGQEVILRCVPISNHLYFYWYRQILGQKVEFLVSFYNNEISEKSEIFDDQFSVERPDGSNFTLKIRSTKLEDSAMYFCASSERGFDTEAFFGQGTRLTVV.

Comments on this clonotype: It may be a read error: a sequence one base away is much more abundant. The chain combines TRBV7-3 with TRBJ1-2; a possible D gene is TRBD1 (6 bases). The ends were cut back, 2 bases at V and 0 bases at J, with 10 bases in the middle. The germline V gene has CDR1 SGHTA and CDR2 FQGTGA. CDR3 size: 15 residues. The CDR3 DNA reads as TGTGCCAGCAGCTTAGACGGACAGTCTAACTATGGCTACACCTTC. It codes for CASSLDGQSNYGYTF.

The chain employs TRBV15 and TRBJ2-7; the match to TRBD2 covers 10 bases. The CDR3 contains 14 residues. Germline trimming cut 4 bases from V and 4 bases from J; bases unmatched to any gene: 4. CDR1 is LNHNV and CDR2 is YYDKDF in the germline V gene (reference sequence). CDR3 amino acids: CATSISGRSYEQYF. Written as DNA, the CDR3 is TGTGCCACCAGCATTAGCGGGAGGTCATACGAGCAGTACTTC.

CDR3 amino acids: CASSLYRGGEDNEQFF. The CDR3 DNA follows: TGTGCCAGCAGTTTATACCGAGGGGGGGAAGACAATGAGCAGTTCTTC. The rearrangement links TRBV12-3 or TRBV12-4 to TRBJ2-1; maybe TRBD2 (7 bases). Between the trimmed V and J ends, which lost 2 bases and 5 bases, there was a span of 16 bases. This CDR3 region has 16 residues.

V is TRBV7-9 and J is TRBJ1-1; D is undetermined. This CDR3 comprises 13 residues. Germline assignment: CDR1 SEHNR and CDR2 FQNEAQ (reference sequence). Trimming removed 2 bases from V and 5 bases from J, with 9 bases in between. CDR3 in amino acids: CASSLTQWTEAFF. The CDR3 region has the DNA TGTGCCAGCAGCTTAACCCAGTGGACTGAAGCTTTCTTT. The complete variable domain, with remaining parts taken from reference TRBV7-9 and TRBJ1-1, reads DTGVSQNPRHKITKRGQNVTFRCDPISEHNRLYWYRQTLGQGPEFLTYFQNEAQLEKSRLLSDRFSAERPKGSFSTLEIQRTEQGDSAMYLCASSLTQWTEAFFGQGTRLTVV.

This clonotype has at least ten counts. In DNA, the CDR3 is TGTGCCAGCAGTTACTCTCCGGGACTCCACGTCCCGGGGTACGAGCAGTACTTC. Amino acid sequence: CASSYSPGLHVPGYEQYF. The rearrangement links TRBV6-2 or TRBV6-3 to TRBJ2-7; the D gene is possibly TRBD2 (6 bases). Trimming removed 0 bases at V and 4 bases at J, with 22 bases between. Germline-derived CDR1 and CDR2 are MNHEY and SVGEGT. The CDR3 is 18 residues long.

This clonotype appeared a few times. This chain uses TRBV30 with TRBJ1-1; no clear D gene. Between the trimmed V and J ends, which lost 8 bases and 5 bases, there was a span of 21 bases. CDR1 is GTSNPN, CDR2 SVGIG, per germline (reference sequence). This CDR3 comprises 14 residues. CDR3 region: CAGPRMEGGTEAFF. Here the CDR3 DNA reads TGTGCCGGGCCCCGTATGGAGGGTGGAACTGAAGCTTTCTTT.

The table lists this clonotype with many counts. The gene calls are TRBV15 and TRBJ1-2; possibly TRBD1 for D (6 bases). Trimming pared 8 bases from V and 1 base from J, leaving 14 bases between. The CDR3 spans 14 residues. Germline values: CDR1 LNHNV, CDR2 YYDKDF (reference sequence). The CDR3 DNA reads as TGTGCCACCCGACGGGGGGCCTTTAACTATGGCTACACCTTC. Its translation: CATRRGAFNYGYTF.

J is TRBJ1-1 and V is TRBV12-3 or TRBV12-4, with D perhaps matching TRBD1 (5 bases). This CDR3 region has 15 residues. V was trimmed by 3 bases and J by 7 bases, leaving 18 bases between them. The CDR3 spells CASSLRAPGAVEAFF. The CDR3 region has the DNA TGTGCCAGCAGTTTGAGGGCTCCCGGGGCTGTTGAAGCTTTCTTT.

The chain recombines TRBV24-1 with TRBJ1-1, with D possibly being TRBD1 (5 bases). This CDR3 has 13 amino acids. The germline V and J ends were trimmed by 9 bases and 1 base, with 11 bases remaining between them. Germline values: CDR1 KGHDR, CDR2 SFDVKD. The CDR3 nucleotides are TGTGCCACCCGGGGGGAGGCGAACACTGAAGCTTTCTTT. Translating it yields CATRGEANTEAFF.

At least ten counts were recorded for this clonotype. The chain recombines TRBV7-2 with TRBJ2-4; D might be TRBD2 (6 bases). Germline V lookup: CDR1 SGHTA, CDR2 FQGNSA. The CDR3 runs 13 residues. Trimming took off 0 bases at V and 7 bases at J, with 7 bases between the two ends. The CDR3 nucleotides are TGTGCCAGCAGCTTAGCAAGCGGGAACATTCAGTACTTC. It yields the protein CASSLASGNIQYF.

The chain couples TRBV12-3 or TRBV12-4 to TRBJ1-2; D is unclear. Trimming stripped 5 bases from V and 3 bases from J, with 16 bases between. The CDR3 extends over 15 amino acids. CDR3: CASSRSEPGDYGYTF. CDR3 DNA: TGTGCCAGCAGTCGCTCAGAACCAGGTGACTATGGCTACACCTTC.

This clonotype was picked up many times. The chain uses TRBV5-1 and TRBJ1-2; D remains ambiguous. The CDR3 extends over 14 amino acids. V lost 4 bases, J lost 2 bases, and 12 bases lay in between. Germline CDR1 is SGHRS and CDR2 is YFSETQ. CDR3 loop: CASSATGPNYGYTF. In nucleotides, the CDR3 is TGCGCCAGCAGCGCCACCGGGCCAAACTATGGCTACACCTTC.

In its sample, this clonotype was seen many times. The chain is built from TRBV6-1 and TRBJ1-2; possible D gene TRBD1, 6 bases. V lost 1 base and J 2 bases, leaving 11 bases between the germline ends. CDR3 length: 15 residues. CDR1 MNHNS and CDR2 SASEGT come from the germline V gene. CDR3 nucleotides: TGTGCCAGCAGTGAAGGCAGGGGAAGAAACTATGGCTACACCTTC. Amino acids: CASSEGRGRNYGYTF.